These T cell receptor beta chains were read from a single sample in a study of blood T cells in healthy people across ages. TCRdb re-analysed the 5' RACE reads in MiXCR, keeping a single row per CDR3 protein. The sample has approximately 690,000 distinct CDR3 sequences, 35% to 50% seen once. The sample taken for sequencing was blood. The receptor source for this set is a man older than 75 in good health. Each CDR3 is given with its conserved first and last residue. Fields, in order: CDR3 DNA, CDR3 protein, clone size, CDR3 length, V gene, J gene, D gene. A D gene is named only where the DNA matches it firmly. Clone size appears in some rows only: once, few, many, or a class for an expanded clone.

CDR3 DNA: TGTGCCAGCACCTTTCAGGACAGGGGAAACTATGGCTACACCTTC
CDR3 protein: CASTFQDRGNYGYTF
clone size: .
CDR3 length: 15
V gene: TRBV7-2
J gene: TRBJ1-2
D gene: TRBD1

CDR3 DNA: TGTGCCAGCAGCCAGACAATGGGCAGGGGGTACTACGAGCAGTACTTC
CDR3 protein: CASSQTMGRGYYEQYF
clone size: .
CDR3 length: 16
V gene: TRBV4-2
J gene: TRBJ2-7
D gene: TRBD1

CDR3 DNA: TGTGCCAGCAGTGGGGAGAGGGCCATTAATTCACCCCTCCACTTT
CDR3 protein: CASSGERAINSPLHF
clone size: .
CDR3 length: 15
V gene: TRBV2
J gene: TRBJ1-6
D gene: .

CDR3 DNA: TGTGCCAGCAGCGTAGCTGGCAGGGTCAGTAGCGAGCAGTACTTC
CDR3 protein: CASSVAGRVSSEQYF
clone size: few
CDR3 length: 15
V gene: TRBV9
J gene: TRBJ2-7
D gene: .

CDR3 DNA: TGTGCCAGCAGTTACAACCAGGGGATGATCAATGAGCGGTTCTTC
CDR3 protein: CASSYNQGMINERFF
clone size: .
CDR3 length: 15
V gene: TRBV6-2/TRBV6-3
J gene: TRBJ2-1
D gene: .

CDR3 DNA: TGTGCCAGCAGGACCGCCCCGACTAGCGGAAAAGAGACCCAGTACTTC
CDR3 protein: CASRTAPTSGKETQYF
clone size: .
CDR3 length: 16
V gene: TRBV12-3/TRBV12-4
J gene: TRBJ2-5
D gene: TRBD2

CDR3 DNA: TGCAGTGCTACAGGACTAGCGGGAGGGCCGGTGGTACTGCGGGATACGCAGTATTTT
CDR3 protein: CSATGLAGGPVVLRDTQYF
clone size: .
CDR3 length: 19
V gene: TRBV20-1
J gene: TRBJ2-3
D gene: TRBD2

CDR3 DNA: TGTGCCAGCAGTGGAGCCGGGACTGTTAATTCACCCCTCCACTTT
CDR3 protein: CASSGAGTVNSPLHF
clone size: .
CDR3 length: 15
V gene: TRBV25-1
J gene: TRBJ1-6
D gene: .

CDR3 DNA: TGCAGTGCTAGAGAACCTAACAGGGGGCGGGCTAATTCACCCCTCCACTTT
CDR3 protein: CSAREPNRGRANSPLHF
clone size: .
CDR3 length: 17
V gene: TRBV20-1
J gene: TRBJ1-6
D gene: TRBD1

CDR3 DNA: TGTGCCAGCGCAATGGGGGCCCAAGAGACCCAGTTCTTC
CDR3 protein: CASAMGAQETQFF
clone size: .
CDR3 length: 13
V gene: TRBV7-9
J gene: TRBJ2-1
D gene: .

CDR3 DNA: TGTGCCAGCAGCCCAGAAGGGAGCACCGGGGAGCTGTTTTTT
CDR3 protein: CASSPEGSTGELFF
clone size: few
CDR3 length: 14
V gene: TRBV3-1
J gene: TRBJ2-2
D gene: .

CDR3 DNA: TGTGCCAGCAGCATACTTTCAGGGGGTCTTAACTATGGCCACACCTTC
CDR3 protein: CASSILSGGLNYGHTF
clone size: .
CDR3 length: 16
V gene: TRBV7-9
J gene: TRBJ1-2
D gene: TRBD1

CDR3 DNA: TGCGCCAGCAGCCAAGTGCCGCGGGGTAGCACAGATGCGCAGTATTTT
CDR3 protein: CASSQVPRGSTDAQYF
clone size: .
CDR3 length: 16
V gene: TRBV4-1
J gene: TRBJ2-3
D gene: .

CDR3 DNA: TGTGCCAGCAGCTTATTGGGACTAGCGGGATACGCCCATGATTCCAACGAGCAGTACTTC
CDR3 protein: CASSLLGLAGYAHDSNEQYF
clone size: once
CDR3 length: 20
V gene: TRBV7-2
J gene: TRBJ2-7
D gene: TRBD2

CDR3 DNA: TGTGCCAGCAGCTTAGCTGGGACAGGGGCCCAAGAGACCCAGTACTTC
CDR3 protein: CASSLAGTGAQETQYF
clone size: .
CDR3 length: 16
V gene: TRBV7-6
J gene: TRBJ2-5
D gene: TRBD1

CDR3 DNA: TGTGCCAGCAGCCAATCGGTAAACACCATATATTTT
CDR3 protein: CASSQSVNTIYF
clone size: few
CDR3 length: 12
V gene: TRBV16
J gene: TRBJ1-3
D gene: .

CDR3 DNA: TGTGCCAGCAGCCAGGGACTTAGTTTCGACTTCACAGATACGCAGTATTTT
CDR3 protein: CASSQGLSFDFTDTQYF
clone size: .
CDR3 length: 17
V gene: TRBV3-1
J gene: TRBJ2-3
D gene: .

CDR3 DNA: TGCGCCAGCAGCTTGAAGGAACCCTACGAGCAGTACTTC
CDR3 protein: CASSLKEPYEQYF
clone size: many
CDR3 length: 13
V gene: TRBV5-1
J gene: TRBJ2-7
D gene: .

CDR3 DNA: TGCAGCGGCCTATATTGGGGGATGGATACGCAGTATTTT
CDR3 protein: CSGLYWGMDTQYF
clone size: .
CDR3 length: 13
V gene: TRBV29-1
J gene: TRBJ2-3
D gene: .

CDR3 DNA: TGTGCCAGCAGCCCCCTTGGTGGCGGGAGAGGGTATGAGCAGTACTTC
CDR3 protein: CASSPLGGGRGYEQYF
clone size: few
CDR3 length: 16
V gene: TRBV7-3
J gene: TRBJ2-5
D gene: TRBD2

CDR3 DNA: TGTGCCGTCAGTGAGAAGGGGGAGAACGAAAAACTGTTTTTT
CDR3 protein: CAVSEKGENEKLFF
clone size: .
CDR3 length: 14
V gene: TRBV10-3
J gene: TRBJ1-4
D gene: .

CDR3 DNA: TGTGCCAGCAGCTTAGTCGACAGGGGGGCGGGGGGCTACAAGGAGCAGTTCTTC
CDR3 protein: CASSLVDRGAGGYKEQFF
clone size: .
CDR3 length: 18
V gene: TRBV7-2
J gene: TRBJ2-1
D gene: .

CDR3 DNA: TGTGCCAGCAGTTTGTATAGACAGATTAACATTCAGTACTTC
CDR3 protein: CASSLYRQINIQYF
clone size: .
CDR3 length: 14
V gene: TRBV28
J gene: TRBJ2-4
D gene: .

CDR3 DNA: TGTGCCAGCAGCCAGGACAGGAGGGAGACCCAGTACTTC
CDR3 protein: CASSQDRRETQYF
clone size: few
CDR3 length: 13
V gene: TRBV7-8
J gene: TRBJ2-5
D gene: TRBD1

CDR3 DNA: TGTGCCAGCAGCTTAGGATCTTCAGCTAATTACAATGAGCAGTTCTTC
CDR3 protein: CASSLGSSANYNEQFF
clone size: once
CDR3 length: 16
V gene: TRBV11-3
J gene: TRBJ2-1
D gene: .

CDR3 DNA: TGTGCCAGCAGTGACAGTCTGACGATGAACACTGAAGCTTTCTTT
CDR3 protein: CASSDSLTMNTEAFF
clone size: few
CDR3 length: 15
V gene: TRBV6-6
J gene: TRBJ1-1
D gene: .

CDR3 DNA: TGCGCCAGCAGCGCGGGGTTTCGTGGCCGATCCTCAGATACGCGGTATTTT
CDR3 protein: CASSAGFRGRSSDTRYF
clone size: .
CDR3 length: 17
V gene: TRBV5-1
J gene: TRBJ2-3
D gene: .

CDR3 DNA: TGTGCCAGCAGCTTAGTTCAGGGAAACATTCAGTACTTC
CDR3 protein: CASSLVQGNIQYF
clone size: few
CDR3 length: 13
V gene: TRBV7-9
J gene: TRBJ2-4
D gene: .

CDR3 DNA: TGTGCCAGCAGCATCGGGACACTGAGCACCGGGGAGCTGTTTTTT
CDR3 protein: CASSIGTLSTGELFF
clone size: .
CDR3 length: 15
V gene: TRBV7-9
J gene: TRBJ2-2
D gene: .

CDR3 DNA: TGTGCCAGCAGCCAATACGACAGATACACTGAAGCTTTCTTT
CDR3 protein: CASSQYDRYTEAFF
clone size: .
CDR3 length: 14
V gene: TRBV4-2
J gene: TRBJ1-1
D gene: .

CDR3 DNA: TGTGCCAGCAGCGTAGAGGCTAGCGTCTACAATGAGCAGTTCTTC
CDR3 protein: CASSVEASVYNEQFF
clone size: .
CDR3 length: 15
V gene: TRBV9
J gene: TRBJ2-1
D gene: .

CDR3 DNA: TGCAGTGCCACTGGGGACACCTCCTACGAGCAGTACTTC
CDR3 protein: CSATGDTSYEQYF
clone size: .
CDR3 length: 13
V gene: TRBV20-1
J gene: TRBJ2-7
D gene: .

CDR3 DNA: TGCAGCGCAACGGGACGGGGTACTGAAGCTTTCTTT
CDR3 protein: CSATGRGTEAFF
clone size: .
CDR3 length: 12
V gene: TRBV29-1
J gene: TRBJ1-1
D gene: .

CDR3 DNA: TGTGCCAGCAGTTTGGAGACAGGGTCGTACAATGAGCAGTACTTC
CDR3 protein: CASSLETGSYNEQYF
clone size: .
CDR3 length: 15
V gene: TRBV6-2/TRBV6-3
J gene: TRBJ2-7
D gene: TRBD1

CDR3 DNA: TGTGCCAGCAGCTTTGGCCGGCCACAAGCTTTCTTT
CDR3 protein: CASSFGRPQAFF
clone size: .
CDR3 length: 12
V gene: TRBV11-2
J gene: TRBJ1-1
D gene: .